The 20 T cell receptor beta chains listed next were all sequenced from one sample in a study of T cell responses to AZD1222 COVID-19 vaccine. TCRdb's copy holds only in-frame clones and misses some; the assay was immunoSEQ multiplex PCR. The sample has 150,000 to 180,000 clones; approximately 90% are singletons. The sequencing used peripheral blood, collected 28 days after the second AZD1222 dose. These TCRs come from an adult who received the AZD1222 COVID-19 vaccine.

The chain has TRBV7-8 and TRBJ2-3; TRBD2 is a possible D gene (5 bases). The CDR3 extends over 16 amino acids. V shed 4 bases and J shed 2 bases, with 16 bases lying between them. Per germline, CDR1 SGHVS and CDR2 FQNEAQ. The CDR3 here is CASSSPFGGLTDTQYF. Written as DNA, the CDR3 is TGTGCCAGCAGCTCCCCATTTGGAGGCCTCACAGATACGCAGTATTTT.

The V gene is TRBV6-4, the J gene TRBJ1-1, with D perhaps matching TRBD1 (5 bases). Germline values: CDR1 MRHNA, CDR2 SNTAGT. V lost 6 bases, J lost 0 bases, and 8 bases lay in between. There are 13 residues in the CDR3. CDR3 nucleotide sequence: TGTGCCAGCAGACTACAGGTGAACACTGAAGCTTTCTTT. Its translation is CASRLQVNTEAFF.

The chain's CDR3 is CASSHVGAETYGYTF. Here the CDR3 DNA reads TGTGCCAGCAGCCACGTAGGAGCAGAGACCTATGGCTACACCTTC. The rearrangement links TRBV3-1 (or the pseudogene TRBV3-2) to TRBJ1-2; no clear D. This CDR3 spans 15 amino acids. Germline lookup yields CDR1 LGHDT and CDR2 YNNKEL (reference sequence). Trimming took off 3 bases at V and 4 bases at J, with 15 bases between the two ends.

V gene TRBV11-2 combines with J gene TRBJ2-1; D is unresolved. Germline assignment: CDR1 SGHAT and CDR2 FQNNGV. The CDR3 consists of 13 residues. V was cut by 1 base and J by 10 bases, with 11 bases left in between. The DNA of the CDR3 is TGTGCCAGCAGCTTAGGACCTGCCAGAGAGCAGTTCTTC. It encodes CASSLGPAREQFF.

The rearrangement uses TRBV20-1 and TRBJ2-4; D possibly corresponds to TRBD2 (6 bases). The CDR3 contains 11 residues. Trimming shortened V by 3 bases and J by 16 bases, and 16 bases separated the two germline ends. The germline gives CDR1 DFQATT, CDR2 SNEGSKA (reference sequence). CDR3 sequence (DNA): TGCAGTGCTAGCATTAGCGGCCCCCATTACTTC. Protein sequence: CSASISGPHYF.

The J gene is TRBJ2-3, the V gene TRBV24-1, with 7 bases lining up with TRBD1. Germline V gene data show CDR1 as KGHDR and CDR2 as SFDVKD. This CDR3 comprises 19 residues. The junction had 16 bases not matched to a gene; V was cut back by 3 bases and J by 2 bases. This chain's CDR3 is CATSDRSPLAGGSTDTQYF. CDR3 nucleotides: TGTGCCACCAGTGATCGTTCCCCCTTAGCAGGGGGATCCACAGATACGCAGTATTTT.

The chain carries TRBV27 and TRBJ2-1, with TRBD2 identical over 8 bases. Germline trimming cut 2 bases from V and 6 bases from J; bases unmatched to any gene: 6. CDR1 MNHEY and CDR2 SMNVEV come from the germline V gene (reference sequence). The length of the CDR3 is 15 residues. CDR3 sequence (DNA): TGTGCCAGCAGTTTAAGGGGACTAGAGGGCAATGAGCAGTTCTTC. Protein product: CASSLRGLEGNEQFF.

This chain connects TRBV7-9 to TRBJ2-1; the match to TRBD2 covers 10 bases. Germline lookup yields CDR1 SEHNR and CDR2 FQNEAQ (reference sequence). The CDR3 loop spans 16 amino acids. V gave up 10 bases and J gave up 7 bases; unmatched junction bases: 16. CDR3 bases: TGTGCCACCAAGGAGTCCATAGCGGGGGGCTCGAATGAGCAGTTCTTC. It yields the protein CATKESIAGGSNEQFF.

V gene TRBV7-3 combines with J gene TRBJ2-2, with 7 bases that match TRBD2. In germline, CDR1 is SGHTA, CDR2 FQGTGA. There are 16 residues in the CDR3. Germline trimming cut 2 bases from V and 0 bases from J; bases unmatched to any gene: 3. CDR3 nucleotide sequence: TGTGCCAGCAGCTTATGGGAGGGCCCGAACACCGGGGAGCTGTTTTTT. It specifies CASSLWEGPNTGELFF.

This clone was found once. V usage is TRBV4-1 and J usage is TRBJ1-1; D uncertain. V shed 0 bases and J shed 1 base, with 6 bases lying between them. The CDR3 is 14 residues long. The germline V gene encodes CDR1 MGHRA and CDR2 YSYEKL. The CDR3 protein is CASSQDSENTEAFF. CDR3 nucleotide sequence: TGCGCCAGCAGCCAAGATTCGGAGAACACTGAAGCTTTCTTT.

The chain couples TRBV2 to TRBJ1-5; 7 bases fit TRBD1. From germline, CDR1 is SNHLY and CDR2 FYNNEI. Trimming took 7 bases from V and 7 from J; bases not matched to a gene: 10. This CDR3 contains 14 residues. CDR3 nucleotides: TGTGCCAGCACCTTCGACAGGGTGGGACAGCCCCAGCATTTT. As protein: CASTFDRVGQPQHF.

The genes are TRBV5-4 and TRBJ1-6; TRBD1 is a possible D gene (6 bases). Trimming shortened V by 2 bases and J by 9 bases, and 15 bases separated the two germline ends. The germline CDR1 and CDR2 sequences are SGHNT and YYREEE (reference sequence). The CDR3 runs 15 residues. CDR3 sequence: CASSLGGINVSPLHF. The CDR3 DNA reads TGTGCCAGCAGCTTAGGGGGTATAAATGTTTCACCCCTCCACTTT.

The CDR3 sequence: CASSPLGTGGKSPSYGYTF. The DNA for the CDR3 is TGTGCCAGCTCACCACTAGGGACAGGGGGCAAATCTCCGAGCTATGGCTACACCTTC. This chain uses TRBV18 with TRBJ1-2; 12 nucleotides agree with TRBD1. Germline CDR1 is KGHSH and CDR2 is LQKENI. This CDR3 comprises 19 residues. V shed 1 base and J 4 bases; nucleotides not matched to a gene: 13. Full variable domain (remainder filled in from reference TRBV18 and TRBJ1-2): NAGVMQNPRHLVRRRGQEARLRCSPMKGHSHVYWYRQLPEEGLKFMVYLQKENIIDESGMPKERFSAEFPKEGPSILRIQQVVRGDSAAYFCASSPLGTGGKSPSYGYTFGSGTRLTVV.

This rearrangement joins TRBV30 to TRBJ2-7; 10 nucleotides match TRBD1. Looked up from germline, CDR1 is GTSNPN and CDR2 is SVGIG (reference sequence). With 4 bases clipped from V and 6 bases from J, the junction kept 12 bases outside the gene matches. CDR3 length equals 15 residues. CDR3 sequence reads: CAWMPRGTGEREQYF. CDR3 nucleotide sequence: TGTGCCTGGATGCCCCGGGGGACAGGGGAGCGCGAGCAGTACTTC.

The chain employs TRBV5-4 and TRBJ1-2; D remains unclear. There are 15 residues in the CDR3. Germline V lookup: CDR1 SGHNT, CDR2 YYREEE (reference sequence). Between the trimmed V and J ends, which lost 4 bases and 0 bases, there was a span of 13 bases. CDR3 in DNA: TGTGCCAGCAGCCCAAAATCTGAAGCTAACTATGGCTACACCTTC. It yields the protein CASSPKSEANYGYTF.

CDR3: CASSLAGGGYEQYF. CDR3 nucleotides: TGTGCCAGCAGCTTAGCGGGGGGTGGCTACGAGCAGTACTTC. The V gene is TRBV7-2, the J gene TRBJ2-7; perhaps TRBD2 as D (6 bases). V gave up 0 bases and J gave up 3 bases, with 9 bases separating them. Germline CDR1 is SGHTA and CDR2 is FQGNSA. This CDR3 region has 14 residues.

This chain joins TRBV6-1 and TRBJ2-7; TRBD1 is a possible D gene (6 bases). V was cut by 4 bases and J by 1 base, with 17 bases left in between. The CDR3 consists of 16 residues. Germline loops: CDR1 MNHNS, CDR2 SASEGT. CDR3 in DNA: TGTGCCAGCAGTGTCACCGGGACACCGCCTTCCTACGAGCAGTACTTC. Translating it yields CASSVTGTPPSYEQYF.

The rearrangement links TRBV5-5 to TRBJ1-4, with TRBD1 matching 9 bases. The CDR3 spans 16 residues. V gave up 4 bases and J gave up 4 bases; unmatched junction bases: 8. The germline gives CDR1 SGHKS, CDR2 YYEKEE (reference sequence). DNA of the CDR3: TGTGCCAGCAGCAGAACAGGGGGCGCGGGTAATGAAAAACTGTTTTTT. It specifies CASSRTGGAGNEKLFF.

The rearrangement uses TRBV5-8 and TRBJ1-4; tentative D call: TRBD1 (6 bases). V lost 6 bases and J lost 3, with 15 bases in between. The CDR3 consists of 15 residues. Looked up from germline, CDR1 is SGHTS and CDR2 is YDEGEE. CDR3: CASNRGGPSNEKLFF. The CDR3 bases are TGTGCCAGCAATAGGGGGGGGCCTTCTAATGAAAAACTGTTTTTT.

The V gene is TRBV15, the J gene TRBJ1-1; 9 bases fit TRBD1. The junction had 6 bases not matched to a gene; V was cut back by 3 bases and J by 4 bases. Germline V gene lookup returns CDR1 LNHNV and CDR2 YYDKDF (reference sequence). The CDR3 sequence is 15 residues long. The chain's CDR3 is CATSSGDRAFTEAFF. DNA for the CDR3: TGTGCCACCAGCAGTGGGGACAGGGCATTCACTGAAGCTTTCTTT.